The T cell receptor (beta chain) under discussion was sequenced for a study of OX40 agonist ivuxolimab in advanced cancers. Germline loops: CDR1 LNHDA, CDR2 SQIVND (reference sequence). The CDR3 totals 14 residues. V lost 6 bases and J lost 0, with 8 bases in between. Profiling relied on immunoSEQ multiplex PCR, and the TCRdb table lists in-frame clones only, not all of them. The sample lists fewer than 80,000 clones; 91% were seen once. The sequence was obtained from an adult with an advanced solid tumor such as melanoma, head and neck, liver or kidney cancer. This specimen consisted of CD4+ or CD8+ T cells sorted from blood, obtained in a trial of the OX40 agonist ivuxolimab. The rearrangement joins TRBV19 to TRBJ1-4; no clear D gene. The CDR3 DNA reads TGTGCCAGTAGGCAGCCTGCAACTAATGAAAAACTGTTTTTT. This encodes CASRQPATNEKLFF. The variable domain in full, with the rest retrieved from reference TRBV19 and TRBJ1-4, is DGGITQSPKYLFRKEGQNVTLSCEQNLNHDAMYWYRQDPGQGLRLIYYSQIVNDFQKGDIAEGYSVSREKKESFPLTVTSAQKNPTAFYLCASRQPATNEKLFFGSGTQLSVL.